This is a list of T cell receptor beta chains from one sample in a study of blood T cell repertoires in COVID-19. TCRdb's copy holds only in-frame clones and misses some; the assay was immunoSEQ multiplex PCR. The sample holds 150,000 to 200,000 clones; about 78% are singletons and the top ten take more than 6.5%. Sequenced sample: peripheral blood. The receptors originated from a woman between 45 and 65 years old with active or convalescent COVID-19. Both conserved end residues are part of each CDR3. Each record gives: D gene, clone size, J gene, V gene, CDR3 protein, CDR3 DNA. A D gene is named only where the DNA matches it firmly. Expanded clones are given a class, and other clones once, few, many or no size at all.

.,.,TRBJ1-1,TRBV11-1,CASSFRGKGTEAFF,TGTGCCAGCAGCTTCCGGGGTAAAGGCACTGAAGCTTTCTTT
TRBD1,.,TRBJ1-1,TRBV29-1,CSARTGVGTEAFF,TGCAGCGCACGGACAGGGGTAGGCACTGAAGCTTTCTTT
.,.,TRBJ2-5,TRBV2,CASRDTRQETQYF,TGTGCCAGCAGAGATACTAGGCAAGAGACCCAGTACTTC
.,.,TRBJ2-1,TRBV6-5,CASSYSSSRAYNEQFF,TGTGCCAGCAGTTACTCGAGTTCCAGGGCCTACAATGAGCAGTTCTTC
.,.,TRBJ1-2,TRBV5-6,CASSSWTPPVHGYTF,TGTGCCAGCAGCTCCTGGACTCCTCCGGTTCATGGCTACACCTTC
.,.,TRBJ1-1,TRBV30,CAWIRDRMNTEAFF,TGTGCCTGGATTAGAGACAGGATGAACACTGAAGCTTTCTTT
TRBD2,few,TRBJ2-7,TRBV7-2,CASSSGVLAGEGQYF,TGTGCCAGCAGCTCGGGGGTACTAGCGGGAGAAGGGCAGTACTTC
.,.,TRBJ1-1,TRBV6-5,CASSYREGFEAFF,TGTGCCAGCAGTTACCGGGAGGGCTTTGAAGCTTTCTTT
TRBD2,once,TRBJ2-7,TRBV7-2,CASSLGGGAQYEQYF,TGTGCCAGCAGCTTAGGCGGGGGGGCTCAGTACGAGCAGTACTTC
.,.,TRBJ1-3,TRBV7-2,CASSLGPSLSGNTIYF,TGTGCCAGCAGCTTAGGTCCGTCACTCTCTGGAAACACCATATATTTT